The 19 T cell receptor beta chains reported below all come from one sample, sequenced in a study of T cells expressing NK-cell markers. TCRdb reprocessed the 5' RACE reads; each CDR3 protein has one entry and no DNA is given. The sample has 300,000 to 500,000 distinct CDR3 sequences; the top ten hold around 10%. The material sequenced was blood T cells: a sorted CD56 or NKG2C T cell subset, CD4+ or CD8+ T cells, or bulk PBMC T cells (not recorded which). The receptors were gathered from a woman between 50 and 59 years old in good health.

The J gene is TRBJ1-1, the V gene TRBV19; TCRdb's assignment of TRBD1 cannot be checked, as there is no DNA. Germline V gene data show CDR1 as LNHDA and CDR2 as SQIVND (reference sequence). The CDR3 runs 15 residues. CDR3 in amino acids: CASSIDSGQGAEAFF.

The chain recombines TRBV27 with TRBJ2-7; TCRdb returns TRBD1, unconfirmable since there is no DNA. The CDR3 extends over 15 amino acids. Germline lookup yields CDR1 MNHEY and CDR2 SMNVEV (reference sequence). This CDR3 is CASSLRGSGTYEQYF.

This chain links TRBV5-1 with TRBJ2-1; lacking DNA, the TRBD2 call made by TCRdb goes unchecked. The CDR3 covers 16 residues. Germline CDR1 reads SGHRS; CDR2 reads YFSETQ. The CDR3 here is CASSLALLAGGVEQFF.

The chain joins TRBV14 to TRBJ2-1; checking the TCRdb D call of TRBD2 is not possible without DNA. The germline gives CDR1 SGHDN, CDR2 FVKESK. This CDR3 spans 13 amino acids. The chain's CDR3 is CASDLAEYNEQFF.

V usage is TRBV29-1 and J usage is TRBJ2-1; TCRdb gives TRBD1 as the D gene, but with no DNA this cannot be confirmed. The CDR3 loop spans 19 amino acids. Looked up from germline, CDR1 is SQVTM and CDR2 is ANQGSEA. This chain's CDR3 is CSVTPGVGQGFGSYNEQFF.

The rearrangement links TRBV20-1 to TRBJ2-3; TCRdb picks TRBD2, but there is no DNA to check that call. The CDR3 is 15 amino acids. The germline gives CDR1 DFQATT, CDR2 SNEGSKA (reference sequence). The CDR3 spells CSAGLSRGSTDTQYF.

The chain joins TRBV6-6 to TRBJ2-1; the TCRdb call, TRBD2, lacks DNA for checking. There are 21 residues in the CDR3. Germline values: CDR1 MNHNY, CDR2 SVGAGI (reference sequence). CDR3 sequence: CASSYPMTGVPTSGDYNEQFF.

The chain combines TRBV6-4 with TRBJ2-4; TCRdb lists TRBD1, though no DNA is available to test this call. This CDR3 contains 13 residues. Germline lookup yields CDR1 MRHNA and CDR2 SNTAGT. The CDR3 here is CASSETQGGIQYF.

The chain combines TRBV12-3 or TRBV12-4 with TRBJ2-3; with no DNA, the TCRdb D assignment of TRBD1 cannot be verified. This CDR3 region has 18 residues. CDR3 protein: CASSLGLQVSNPADTQYF.

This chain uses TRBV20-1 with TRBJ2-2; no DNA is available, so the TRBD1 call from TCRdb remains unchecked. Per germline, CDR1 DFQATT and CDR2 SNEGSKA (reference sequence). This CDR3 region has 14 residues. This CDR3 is CSAERPGYTGELFF.

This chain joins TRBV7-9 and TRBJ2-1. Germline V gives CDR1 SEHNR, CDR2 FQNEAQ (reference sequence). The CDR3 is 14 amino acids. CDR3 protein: CASSLEGTSIEQFF.

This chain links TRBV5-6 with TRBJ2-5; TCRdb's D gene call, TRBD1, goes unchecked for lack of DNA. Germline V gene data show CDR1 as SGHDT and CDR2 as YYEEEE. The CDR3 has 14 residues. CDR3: CASSLAQGEETQYF.

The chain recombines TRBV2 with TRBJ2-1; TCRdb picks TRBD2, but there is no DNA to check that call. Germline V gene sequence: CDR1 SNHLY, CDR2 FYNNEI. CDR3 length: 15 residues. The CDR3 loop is CASRVRTSGRNEQFF.

This CDR3 reads CASRTSPTGDQSYGYTF. V is TRBV19 and J is TRBJ1-2; TCRdb designates TRBD1, a call that cannot be tested without DNA. The V gene's germline CDR1 is LNHDA and CDR2 SQIVND (reference sequence). The length of the CDR3 is 17 residues.

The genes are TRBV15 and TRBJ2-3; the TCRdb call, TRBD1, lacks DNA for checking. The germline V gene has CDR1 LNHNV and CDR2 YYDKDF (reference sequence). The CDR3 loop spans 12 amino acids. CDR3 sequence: CATSPGPGQQYF.

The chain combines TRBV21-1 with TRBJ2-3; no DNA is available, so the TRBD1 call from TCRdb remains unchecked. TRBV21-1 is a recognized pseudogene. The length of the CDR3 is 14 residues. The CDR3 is CANPGTASADTQYF.

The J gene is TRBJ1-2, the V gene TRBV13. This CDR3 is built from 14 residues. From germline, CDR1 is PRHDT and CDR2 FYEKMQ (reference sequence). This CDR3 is CASSSRTLSYGYTF. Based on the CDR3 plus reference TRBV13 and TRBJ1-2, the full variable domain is AAGVIQSPRHLIKEKRETATLKCYPIPRHDTVYWYQQGPGQDPQFLISFYEKMQSDKGSIPDRFSAQQFSDYHSELNMSSLELGDSALYFCASSSRTLSYGYTFGSGTRLTVV.

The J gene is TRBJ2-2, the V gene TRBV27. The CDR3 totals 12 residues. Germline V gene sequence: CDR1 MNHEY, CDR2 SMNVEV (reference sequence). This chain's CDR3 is CASKGVTGELFF.

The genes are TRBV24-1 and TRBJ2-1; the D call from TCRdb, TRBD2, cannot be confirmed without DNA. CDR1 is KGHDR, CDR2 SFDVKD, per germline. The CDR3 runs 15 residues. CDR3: CATSDGALTPNEQFF.